Listed below are T cell receptor beta chains from one sample, sequenced in a study of Ad26.COV2.S vaccination and SARS-CoV-2 variants. The table came from immunoSEQ multiplex PCR; TCRdb's copy has only in-frame clones and leaves some out. Of under 600,000 clones listed, roughly nine tenths are singletons. The sample consisted of peripheral blood, taken in a trial of Ad26.COV2.S vaccine versus placebo. The receptors come from a person aged 18-60 years who received the Ad26.COV2.S COVID-19 vaccine or a placebo. CDR3s include the opening cysteine and the closing phenylalanine or tryptophan. D genes are given only for firm matches. Some rows have no size entry. The others give once, few or many, or a class for an expanded clone.

v_gene	j_gene	d_gene	abundance	len	CDR3nt	CDR3aa
TRBV19	TRBJ1-5	TRBD1	NA	17	TGTGCCAGTCACTACACCGACAGGGGATATAGCAATCAGCCCCAGCATTTT	CASHYTDRGYSNQPQHF
TRBV28	TRBJ2-2	NA	few	13	TGTGCCAGCAGTTCCACGGGGGCCGGGGAGCTGTTTTTT	CASSSTGAGELFF
TRBV29-1	TRBJ2-3	TRBD1	NA	14	TGCAGCGTTGACGCGGGACAGGGTATCGATACGCAGTATTTT	CSVDAGQGIDTQYF
TRBV6-5	TRBJ2-1	TRBD2	NA	15	TGTGCCAGCACCAAAACTAGCGGGATATACAATGAGCAGTTCTTC	CASTKTSGIYNEQFF
TRBV9	TRBJ1-4	NA	NA	14	TGTGCCAGCAGCGTAGCAAGGACATCCGAAAAACTGTTTTTT	CASSVARTSEKLFF
TRBV9	TRBJ2-2	NA	NA	15	TGTGCCAGCAGCACAGGAGGTGGGACCACCGGGGAGCTGTTTTTT	CASSTGGGTTGELFF
TRBV6-6	TRBJ2-4	NA	NA	14	TGTGCCAGCAGTTACGGGGGGGCCAAAAACATTCAGTACTTC	CASSYGGAKNIQYF
TRBV2	TRBJ1-5	NA	few	12	TGTGCCAGCCTCGGGAAGGGGCAGCCCCAGCATTTT	CASLGKGQPQHF
TRBV3-1/TRBV3-2	TRBJ2-7	TRBD2	NA	12	TGTGCCAGCAGCCAATCTAGCGGGGGACAGTACTTC	CASSQSSGGQYF
TRBV15	TRBJ1-1	NA	NA	16	TGTGCCACCAGCAGCTACCTCGGGACCCGAGGGACTGAAGCTTTCTTT	CATSSYLGTRGTEAFF
TRBV9	TRBJ2-1	TRBD2	NA	15	TGTGCCAGCAGCGTTTCAAGCGGGGGAGCGAATGAGCAGTTCTTC	CASSVSSGGANEQFF
TRBV30	TRBJ1-4	TRBD1	NA	15	TGTGCCTGGAGTGTTTGGACAGGGGCGGGTGAAAAACTGTTTTTT	CAWSVWTGAGEKLFF
TRBV15	TRBJ1-1	NA	NA	13	TGTGCCACCAGCCGCGAAGACACTACTGAAGCTTTCTTT	CATSREDTTEAFF
TRBV7-6	TRBJ1-2	NA	NA	16	TGTGCCAGCAGCTTAGGGAGCAGGGGCACTAACTATGGCTACACCTTC	CASSLGSRGTNYGYTF
TRBV27	TRBJ2-1	NA	NA	14	TGTGCCAGCAGTCTCCTGACCTCCTACAATGAGCAGTTCTTC	CASSLLTSYNEQFF
TRBV19	TRBJ1-6	NA	once	14	TGTGCCAGTACCATGGGAGGGACTCTTTCACCCCTCCACTTT	CASTMGGTLSPLHF
TRBV27	TRBJ1-5	NA	NA	14	TGTGCCAGCAGTTTATCAGGGTCATTTCAGCCCCAGCATTTT	CASSLSGSFQPQHF
TRBV5-6	TRBJ2-1	NA	NA	13	TGTGCCAGCAGCTTGGGGGTACCCAATGAGCAGTTCTTC	CASSLGVPNEQFF
TRBV5-1	TRBJ1-2	NA	NA	14	TGCGCCAGCAGCACCTCGACAGGAGACTATGGCTACACCTTC	CASSTSTGDYGYTF
TRBV28	TRBJ2-2	TRBD2	NA	20	TGTGCCAGCAGTTGGGGGACTAGCGGGATACTCGTCCCCAACACCGGGGAGCTGTTTTTT	CASSWGTSGILVPNTGELFF
TRBV2	TRBJ1-1	NA	NA	12	TGTGCCAGCCTGAGATCGAGTATCCCGGCTTTCTTT	CASLRSSIPAFF
TRBV5-5	TRBJ1-6	TRBD1	NA	16	TGTGCCAGCAGCTTTGGTGCAGGGGGCTTGGGCTCACCCCTCCACTTT	CASSFGAGGLGSPLHF
TRBV6-5	TRBJ2-7	NA	NA	15	TGTGCCAGCAGTTACCAATTCACAGGTTCGGGCGAGCAGTACTTC	CASSYQFTGSGEQYF
TRBV9	TRBJ2-3	TRBD1	NA	15	TGTGCCAGCTATTCCGGGACAGGCCTACCGGATACGCAGTATTTT	CASYSGTGLPDTQYF
TRBV5-1	TRBJ2-7	NA	once	14	TGCGCCAGCAGCTCCATGGACCCGGCGGGGGAGCAGTACTTC	CASSSMDPAGEQYF
TRBV19	TRBJ2-1	TRBD2	NA	18	TGTGCCAGTAGTATCTTTAGCGGGGGGGCCCCCTCCTACAATGAGCAGTTCTTC	CASSIFSGGAPSYNEQFF
TRBV3-1/TRBV3-2	TRBJ1-1	NA	few	11	TGTGCCAGCAGCCAGAACACTGAAGCTTTCTTT	CASSQNTEAFF
TRBV5-1	TRBJ1-1	NA	NA	16	TGCGCCAGCAGCTTGGATCATCCAGGGGCACCATTGGGAGCTTTCTTT	CASSLDHPGAPLGAFF
TRBV19	TRBJ2-2	TRBD1	NA	14	TGTGCCAGTAATGACAGGGGTGGAACCGGGGAGCTGTTTTTT	CASNDRGGTGELFF
TRBV18	TRBJ2-1	NA	NA	18	TGTGCCAGCTCACCACCCCAGGGGCCGAAGAATTACTACAATGAGCAGTTCTTC	CASSPPQGPKNYYNEQFF
TRBV15	TRBJ1-2	NA	NA	16	TGTGCCACCAGCAGAGGGATACCGGGACGACAAAAAGGCTACACCTTC	CATSRGIPGRQKGYTF
TRBV15	TRBJ1-1	NA	NA	15	TGTGCCACCAGCAGAGGGGGCCAGGGTCGCCCTGAAGCTTTCTTT	CATSRGGQGRPEAFF
TRBV11-2	TRBJ2-1	TRBD2	NA	16	TGTGCCAGCAGCTTAGGACTAGCGGTTTTTCGGGATGAGCAGTTCTTC	CASSLGLAVFRDEQFF
TRBV27	TRBJ2-3	NA	NA	14	TGTGCCCCCCCTAAGACAAGGTTTACAGATACGCAGTATTTT	CAPPKTRFTDTQYF
TRBV5-8	TRBJ1-5	NA	NA	14	TGTGCCAGCAGCTTAGAGCCTAGCGGTCAGCCCCAGCATTTT	CASSLEPSGQPQHF
TRBV5-5	TRBJ2-5	TRBD2	few	15	TGTGCCAGCAGCTTGGGAGCGGGGGGGCGAAAGACCCAGTACTTC	CASSLGAGGRKTQYF
TRBV18	TRBJ1-2	NA	NA	13	TGTGCCAGCTCACAGGAACAGGGAAATGGCTACACCTTC	CASSQEQGNGYTF
TRBV9	TRBJ2-3	TRBD2	NA	17	TGTGCCAGCAGCGTAGATAGATTAGCGGGACGCACAGATACGCAGTATTTT	CASSVDRLAGRTDTQYF
TRBV5-4	TRBJ1-2	NA	NA	14	TGTGCCAGCAGCTTGGTCTGGGGGAACTATGGCTACACCTTC	CASSLVWGNYGYTF
TRBV5-1	TRBJ2-3	TRBD1	NA	14	TGCGCCAGCAGCTCCGGACAGGGCACAGATACGCAGTATTTT	CASSSGQGTDTQYF
TRBV28	TRBJ1-5	NA	NA	14	TGTGCCAGCAGTTTAAGGAGGGCTCCTCAGCCCCAGCATTTT	CASSLRRAPQPQHF
TRBV11-3	TRBJ1-1	TRBD1	NA	13	TGTGCCAGCAGCTCAGGACAGGGGGCTGAAGCTTTCTTT	CASSSGQGAEAFF
TRBV15	TRBJ2-1	TRBD2	NA	18	TGTGCCACCAGCAGTAGCGGGGGGGAAGCGGGAAATGACAATGAGCAGTTCTTC	CATSSSGGEAGNDNEQFF
TRBV9	TRBJ1-1	TRBD1	once	12	TGTGCCAGCAGCGGATCGGGACAGAGAACTTTCTTT	CASSGSGQRTFF
TRBV2	TRBJ1-4	TRBD1	NA	18	TGTGCCATAACCGCGGACAGGGGACTTATTGCAACTAATGAAAAACTGTTTTTT	CAITADRGLIATNEKLFF
TRBV7-9	TRBJ2-7	NA	once	15	TGTGCCAGCAGCTTAGAGAGGAGTCCCCAATACGAGCAGTACTTC	CASSLERSPQYEQYF
TRBV24-1	TRBJ1-2	NA	NA	14	TGTGCCACCAGTGACCCGGTGGAGGACTATGGCTACACCTTC	CATSDPVEDYGYTF
TRBV7-2	TRBJ2-7	TRBD1	NA	16	TGTGCCAGCAGCCCCCGGGCAGGGGGCGTGGGGTACGAGCAGTACTTC	CASSPRAGGVGYEQYF
TRBV6-5	TRBJ1-1	NA	NA	12	TGTGCCAGCAGTTACGCGGACGGTCTGGCTTTCTTT	CASSYADGLAFF